Below are 24 T cell receptor beta chains sequenced from a single sample in a study of T-cell memory formation after mild COVID-19. TCRdb recomputed calls from the 5' RACE reads with MiXCR, one row per CDR3 protein. Counted here are about 110,000 distinct CDR3 sequences, 9.5% to 15% occurring once; the ten biggest clones make up 27%. The sequenced sample was PBMCs or a T cell subset sorted from them (not recorded which). The receptors shown here come from an adult woman who had mild COVID-19 (a few samples of this study predate the infection). Cell type and time point are not known.

Concerning this clonotype itself: Compared with germline, one end of the junction differs, possibly owing to a read error. DNA for the CDR3: TGTGCCAGCAGTTTAGGCGGGGTAACTAGCGTCTTC. This encodes CASSLGGVTSVF. The chain has TRBV12-3 or TRBV12-4 and TRBJ2-1, with 7 positions matching TRBD2. CDR3 length: 12 residues.

The sample holds a few counts of this clonotype. This chain joins TRBV30 and TRBJ2-7, with 8 bases lining up with TRBD1. Germline assignment: CDR1 GTSNPN and CDR2 SVGIG (reference sequence). The CDR3 spans 15 residues. Losses at the gene ends were 2 bases for V and 0 bases for J; bases not matched to a gene: 6. CDR3 loop: CAWSFGQGSSYEQYF. Written as DNA, the CDR3 is TGTGCCTGGAGTTTTGGACAGGGAAGCTCCTACGAGCAGTACTTC.

This clonotype was seen ten or more times. The genes are TRBV7-8 and TRBJ2-2; 11 bases agree with TRBD2. Unmatched junction bases numbered 4, after V lost 4 bases and J lost 3 bases. CDR1 SGHVS and CDR2 FQNEAQ come from the germline V gene. The CDR3 extends over 16 amino acids. CDR3 bases: TGTGCCAGCAGCTCGTTAGCGGGGGGGGACACCGGGGAGCTGTTTTTT. Protein product: CASSSLAGGDTGELFF.

The rearrangement uses TRBV4-1 and TRBJ2-2; 7 positions agree with TRBD2. Trimming cost V 1 base and J 5 bases; bases outside gene matches: 7. The CDR3 loop spans 16 amino acids. Germline CDR1 and CDR2: MGHRA and YSYEKL. The CDR3 protein is CASSQGASGPTGELFF. For the CDR3, the DNA is TGCGCCAGCAGCCAAGGGGCTAGCGGTCCGACCGGGGAGCTGTTTTTT.

This chain links TRBV5-1 with TRBJ2-3, with TRBD2 matching over 13 bases. Losses at the gene ends were 4 bases for V and 2 bases for J; bases not matched to a gene: 13. Germline lookup yields CDR1 SGHRS and CDR2 YFSETQ. The CDR3 is 19 amino acids. DNA of the CDR3: TGCGCCAGCAGCCCGATCACTAGCGGGGGGGCCTTTTCCACAGATACGCAGTATTTT. Translation gives CASSPITSGGAFSTDTQYF.

This clonotype was seen a handful of times. This rearrangement joins TRBV9 to TRBJ2-7; 8 bases align to TRBD2. CDR3 size: 15 residues. J gave up 0 bases and V 4 bases, and 6 bases lay outside the gene matches. The germline gives CDR1 SGDLS, CDR2 YYNGEE. CDR3: CASSPGLANSYEQYF. In DNA form, the CDR3 reads TGTGCCAGCAGCCCTGGACTAGCCAACTCCTACGAGCAGTACTTC.

The sample holds one count of this clonotype. A read error may explain this, as a much larger clone is one base away. The V call is TRBV6-4, the J call TRBJ2-3, with 7 bases that match TRBD1. Looked up from germline, CDR1 is MRHNA and CDR2 is SNTAGT. This CDR3 contains 15 residues. CDR3 loop: CAISDTTGGTDTQYF. CDR3 bases: TGTGCCATCAGTGATACAACAGGGGGCACAGATACGCAGTATTTT.

This clonotype was picked up many times. This chain connects TRBV27 to TRBJ2-7; TRBD2 agrees at 8 bases. Germline V gene lookup returns CDR1 MNHEY and CDR2 SMNVEV (reference sequence). The CDR3 length is 15 residues. V shed 3 bases and J 0 bases; nucleotides not matched to a gene: 4. CDR3 amino acids: CASSLLAGPSYEQYF. The CDR3 region has the DNA TGTGCCAGCAGTTTGTTAGCGGGGCCCTCCTACGAGCAGTACTTC.

Details on this clonotype: One junction end does not reproduce the germline sequence, and a read error may be involved. The chain couples TRBV5-6 to TRBJ1-1, with D possibly TRBD1 on 5 matching bases. This CDR3 contains 13 residues. Germline V gene data show CDR1 as SGHDT and CDR2 as YYEEEE. The CDR3 nucleotides are TGTGCCAGCAGCTTGGGGACAAACAGTGAAGCTTTCTTT. Its protein is CASSLGTNSEAFF.

This chain uses TRBV7-2 with TRBJ2-5; 7 bases line up with TRBD1. Looked up from germline, CDR1 is SGHTA and CDR2 is FQGNSA. CDR3 size: 14 residues. J was trimmed by 2 bases and V by 4 bases; bases with no gene match: 4. The CDR3 nucleotides read TGTGCCAGCAGCTACCAGACAGGGCAAGAGACCCAGTACTTC. It specifies CASSYQTGQETQYF.

The J gene is TRBJ2-3, the V gene TRBV7-2; TRBD2 aligns across 7 bases. V dropped 5 bases and J dropped 4; count of bases not matched to a gene: 3. There are 13 residues in the CDR3. Germline V gives CDR1 SGHTA, CDR2 FQGNSA. The chain's CDR3 is CASSGLDSDTQYF. Here the CDR3 DNA reads TGTGCCAGCAGCGGACTAGATTCAGATACGCAGTATTTT.

This clonotype was counted a few times. The chain joins TRBV7-6 to TRBJ2-6; D perhaps matches TRBD1 (6 bases). Trimming left V 5 bases short and J 4 bases short, with 9 bases between. Germline CDR1 and CDR2: SGHVS and FNYEAQ. This CDR3 is 14 amino acids long. This CDR3 is CASSLGTGANVLTF. CDR3 sequence (DNA): TGTGCCAGCAGCCTTGGGACAGGGGCCAACGTCCTGACTTTC.

This clonotype was found a few times. CDR3 loop: CASGPAGVDEQFF. In nucleotides, the CDR3 is TGTGCCAGCGGGCCAGCGGGAGTGGATGAGCAGTTCTTC. The chain is built from TRBV14 and TRBJ2-1; 8 nucleotides line up with TRBD2. After removal of 8 bases from V and 8 bases from J, the junction contained 8 bases not matched to a gene. Per the germline V gene, CDR1 is SGHDN and CDR2 is FVKESK. The CDR3 sequence is 13 residues long. Looking up the rest from reference TRBV14 and TRBJ2-1 gives the full variable domain: EAGVTQFPSHSVIEKGQTVTLRCDPISGHDNLYWYRRVMGKEIKFLLHFVKESKQDESGMPNNRFLAERTGGTYSTLKVQPAELEDSGVYFCASGPAGVDEQFFGPGTRLTVL.

In this sample, this clonotype turned up a few times. V gene TRBV5-1 combines with J gene TRBJ1-1, with TRBD1 matching 9 bases. CDR1 is SGHRS, CDR2 YFSETQ, per germline. V shed 6 bases and J 5 bases; nucleotides not matched to a gene: 8. CDR3 length equals 14 residues. In DNA form, the CDR3 reads TGCGCCAGCATCCTCGGACAGGGGAGTACTGAAGCTTTCTTT. It translates to CASILGQGSTEAFF.

This clonotype has at least ten counts. The chain couples TRBV29-1 to TRBJ2-2, with 9 bases lining up with TRBD1. The CDR3 is made up of 15 amino acids. CDR1 is SQVTM, CDR2 ANQGSEA, per germline. The V segment lost 6 bases and the J segment 6 bases; nucleotides outside the gene matches: 11. CDR3 residues: CSVSPGQGLPGELFF. CDR3 sequence (DNA): TGCAGCGTGTCACCGGGACAGGGTCTTCCCGGGGAGCTGTTTTTT.

This clonotype showed up just a few times. This sequence joins TRBV7-3 and TRBJ2-5; a weak D match, TRBD2 (6 bases). Germline lookup yields CDR1 SGHTA and CDR2 FQGTGA. Trimming took off 5 bases at V and 5 bases at J, with 18 bases between the two ends. The CDR3 is made up of 15 amino acids. DNA for the CDR3: TGTGCCAGCAGCCCCGGGACTCGCATCAAGGAGACCCAGTACTTC. Translating gives CASSPGTRIKETQYF.

This chain uses TRBV3-1 with TRBJ2-3; 16 bases line up with TRBD2. CDR1 is LGHDT, CDR2 YNNKEL, per germline (reference sequence). The junction had 4 bases not matched to a gene; V was cut back by 4 bases and J by 3 bases. The CDR3 extends over 17 amino acids. The CDR3 bases are TGTGCCAGCAGCCGGGGACTAGCGGGGGGGCCGACAGATACGCAGTATTTT. Its protein product is CASSRGLAGGPTDTQYF.

The rearrangement joins TRBV6-4 to TRBJ2-1; D is perhaps TRBD2 (5 bases). The V gene lost 4 bases and the J gene lost 0 bases, with 7 bases spanning the gap. The length of the CDR3 is 14 residues. The germline V gene has CDR1 MRHNA and CDR2 SNTAGT. CDR3 DNA sequence: TGTGCCAGCAGTGCTACTAGCTCCTACAATGAGCAGTTCTTC. Encoded protein: CASSATSSYNEQFF.

This clonotype was detected a few times. The gene calls are TRBV2 and TRBJ2-1; D possibly uses TRBD1 or TRBD2 (5 bases each). This CDR3 spans 14 amino acids. V was clipped by 7 bases and J by 5 bases, with 15 bases between them. Germline-derived CDR1 and CDR2 are SNHLY and FYNNEI. CDR3 coding DNA: TGTGCCAGCAACGGGGCAGGGAATCACAATGAGCAGTTCTTC. Protein product: CASNGAGNHNEQFF. The full variable domain, with the rest looked up from reference TRBV2 and TRBJ2-1, is EPEVTQTPSHQVTQMGQEVILRCVPISNHLYFYWYRQILGQKVEFLVSFYNNEISEKSEIFDDQFSVERPDGSNFTLKIRSTKLEDSAMYFCASNGAGNHNEQFFGPGTRLTVL.

This clonotype was counted only a few times. The CDR3 loop reads CASAPQGASGANVLTF. CDR3 coding DNA: TGCGCCAGCGCTCCTCAGGGTGCCTCTGGGGCCAACGTCCTGACTTTC. The rearrangement links TRBV5-1 to TRBJ2-6; possibly TRBD1 for D (5 bases). CDR1 is SGHRS, CDR2 YFSETQ, per germline. The CDR3 is 16 residues long. The V end was cut by 7 bases, the J end by 0 bases, with 14 bases between.

This chain links TRBV2 with TRBJ2-1; 9 positions match TRBD2. CDR1 is SNHLY and CDR2 is FYNNEI in the germline V gene. CDR3 size: 15 residues. V shed 3 bases, J shed 6 bases, and the junction held 6 bases outside the gene matches. CDR3 coding DNA: TGTGCCAGCAGTGATGAGGGACTAGCTAGCAATGAGCAGTTCTTC. Residues: CASSDEGLASNEQFF.

This clonotype was seen a few times. V and J are TRBV6-4 and TRBJ2-1; 12 bases are a match to TRBD2. The J segment lost 4 bases and the V segment lost 5 bases, leaving 15 bases of the junction unmatched. Germline assignment: CDR1 MRHNA and CDR2 SNTAGT. The CDR3 consists of 19 residues. CDR3 nucleotides: TGTGCCAGCAGTCTGACTAGCGGGAGTGTGATCGAGCGGTACAATGAGCAGTTCTTC. Its translation: CASSLTSGSVIERYNEQFF.

The CDR3 region is CASSHRQGYEQFF. The CDR3 DNA sequence: TGTGCCAGCAGCCACCGACAGGGCTATGAGCAGTTCTTC. This chain links TRBV27 with TRBJ2-1; 7 bases line up with TRBD1. Unmatched junction bases numbered 7, after V lost 6 bases and J lost 8 bases. Germline V gene sequence: CDR1 MNHEY, CDR2 SMNVEV (reference sequence). The CDR3 consists of 13 residues.

This clonotype was counted between two and nine times. This chain links TRBV11-3 with TRBJ2-4, with D maybe TRBD1 (6 bases). The CDR3 is 13 amino acids. Germline assignment: CDR1 SGHNT and CDR2 YENEEA. The V end lost 5 bases, the J end lost 4 bases, and 9 bases lay between the germline ends. Here the CDR3 reads CASSPRGKNIQYF. The CDR3 coding sequence is TGTGCCAGCAGCCCGAGGGGGAAAAACATTCAGTACTTC.